This entry is about one T cell receptor (beta chain). What it recognizes is unknown. The CDR3 extends over 16 amino acids. V dropped 4 bases and J dropped 0; count of bases not matched to a gene: 4. Germline loops: CDR1 SGHRS, CDR2 YFSETQ. The data belong to a study of cytomegalovirus exposure and HLA in healthy donors. Broader study findings: The authors assumed roughly uniform sequencing depth across donors for presence/absence analyses.

The PCR had 60 Vbeta and 13 Jbeta primers. Assay used: immunoSEQ multiplex PCR; TCRdb lists only in-frame clones, some missing. Here the sample spans 200,000 or so clones, over 75% being singletons. The sample was PBMCs. The V call is TRBV5-1, the J call TRBJ2-3; 11 nucleotides agree with TRBD2. This receptor was taken from a human donor in good health. The CDR3 DNA sequence: TGCGCCAGCAGCAGAAGGACTAGCGGGAGCACAGATACGCAGTATTTT. Translating it yields CASSRRTSGSTDTQYF.